The 4 T cell receptor beta chains listed next were all sequenced from one sample in a study of T-cell memory formation after mild COVID-19. One entry per CDR3 protein, called by TCRdb with MiXCR from the 5' RACE reads. The table has some 69,000 distinct CDR3 sequences, approximately 15% seen once. The specimen was PBMCs or a T cell subset sorted from them (not recorded which). The receptors shown here come from an adult woman who had mild COVID-19 (a few samples of this study predate the infection). Cell type and time point are not known.

This clonotype turned up a few times. The rearrangement links TRBV20-1 to TRBJ2-7, with TRBD2 matching over 13 bases. After removal of 7 bases from V and 2 bases from J, the junction contained 5 bases not matched to a gene. The CDR3 sequence is 14 residues long. Germline V CDR1 and CDR2: DFQATT, SNEGSKA (reference sequence). In DNA form, the CDR3 reads TGCAGTGGACTAGCGGGAGGCGGCACCTACGAGCAGTACTTC. This sequence encodes CSGLAGGGTYEQYF.

The table lists this clonotype with a few counts. V gene TRBV6-8 combines with J gene TRBJ2-7; 10 bases fit TRBD2. Per the germline V gene, CDR1 is MNHGY and CDR2 is SAAAGT. This CDR3 has 15 residues. The junction had 5 bases not matched to a gene; V was cut back by 6 bases and J by 0 bases. CDR3 DNA: TGTGCCAGCAGGCGACTAGCGGGCAGCTCCTACGAGCAGTACTTC. Residues: CASRRLAGSSYEQYF.

The rearrangement joins TRBV7-2 to TRBJ2-1; TRBD2 matches 9 bases. The CDR3 loop spans 16 amino acids. In germline, CDR1 is SGHTA, CDR2 FQGNSA. The V and J ends lost 5 bases and 3 bases, in that order; junction bases with no gene match: 8. DNA for the CDR3: TGTGCCAGCAGCCCCATTAGCGGGAGTTTCTACAATGAGCAGTTCTTC. Residues: CASSPISGSFYNEQFF.

This clonotype appeared a few times. This sequence joins TRBV12-5 and TRBJ1-5; D unclear. From germline, CDR1 is LGHNT and CDR2 FRNRAP. V was shortened by 6 bases and J by 6 bases, with 12 bases between the two germline ends. The CDR3 runs 13 residues. CDR3 in amino acids: CASGYSLVQPQHF. CDR3 sequence (DNA): TGTGCTAGTGGGTACTCTTTAGTTCAGCCCCAGCATTTT.